The rows below give T cell receptor beta chains drawn from one sample of a study of chemoradiotherapy in HPV16-positive cancers. TCRdb's copy holds only in-frame clones and misses some; the assay was immunoSEQ multiplex PCR. The table shows around 30,000 clones, with about 90% occurring only once. This specimen was blood, taken from a patient who underwent chemoradiotherapy. The receptor set was obtained from a human donor with HPV-associated anogenital cancer. The CDR3 runs from the conserved cysteine through the conserved F or W. D genes are given only for firm matches. Rows may omit the clone size; those that give it use once, few, many or a size class.

J gene: TRBJ1-1; V gene: TRBV7-9; D gene: TRBD1; clone size: .; CDR3 protein: CASWDRENTEAFF; CDR3 DNA: TGTGCCAGCTGGGACAGGGAGAACACTGAAGCTTTCTTT
J gene: TRBJ1-1; V gene: TRBV5-1; D gene: .; clone size: .; CDR3 protein: CASSLVAGSNTEAFF; CDR3 DNA: TGCGCCAGCAGCTTGGTGGCGGGTTCGAACACTGAAGCTTTCTTT
J gene: TRBJ1-3; V gene: TRBV18; D gene: TRBD1; clone size: .; CDR3 protein: CASSLPTGGSGNTIYF; CDR3 DNA: TGTGCCAGCTCACTACCAACAGGGGGCTCTGGAAACACCATATATTTT
J gene: TRBJ1-4; V gene: TRBV5-1; D gene: .; clone size: .; CDR3 protein: CASSSGLGDEKLFF; CDR3 DNA: TGCGCCAGCAGCTCTGGCTTAGGGGATGAAAAACTGTTTTTT
J gene: TRBJ2-2; V gene: TRBV7-6; D gene: TRBD1; clone size: .; CDR3 protein: CASSHGTGGADGELFF; CDR3 DNA: TGTGCCAGCAGCCACGGGACAGGGGGCGCGGACGGGGAGCTGTTTTTT
J gene: TRBJ2-3; V gene: TRBV9; D gene: TRBD2; clone size: .; CDR3 protein: CASSVGAGGSVSTQYF; CDR3 DNA: TGTGCCAGCAGCGTAGGGGCGGGGGGGTCAGTTTCTACGCAGTATTTT
J gene: TRBJ2-7; V gene: TRBV6-5; D gene: .; clone size: .; CDR3 protein: CASSPGAVGYEQYF; CDR3 DNA: TGTGCCAGCAGTCCCGGGGCAGTGGGCTACGAGCAGTACTTC
J gene: TRBJ1-5; V gene: TRBV9; D gene: .; clone size: .; CDR3 protein: CASSVGGYSNQPQHF; CDR3 DNA: TGTGCCAGCAGCGTAGGGGGGTATAGCAATCAGCCCCAGCATTTT
J gene: TRBJ1-3; V gene: TRBV7-9; D gene: .; clone size: .; CDR3 protein: CASSRGPISGNTIYF; CDR3 DNA: TGTGCCAGCAGCCGCGGACCGATCTCTGGAAACACCATATATTTT
J gene: TRBJ2-7; V gene: TRBV13; D gene: TRBD2; clone size: .; CDR3 protein: CASSARLAGGPPYEQYF; CDR3 DNA: TGTGCCAGCAGCGCCAGACTAGCGGGGGGCCCTCCCTACGAGCAGTACTTC
J gene: TRBJ2-7; V gene: TRBV7-9; D gene: TRBD2; clone size: .; CDR3 protein: CASSASGLAVYEQYF; CDR3 DNA: TGTGCCAGCAGCGCATCGGGACTAGCGGTTTACGAGCAGTACTTC
J gene: TRBJ1-4; V gene: TRBV20-1; D gene: .; clone size: few; CDR3 protein: CGGATNEKLFF; CDR3 DNA: TGCGGTGGGGCAACTAATGAAAAACTGTTTTTT
J gene: TRBJ1-2; V gene: TRBV7-4; D gene: .; clone size: .; CDR3 protein: CASSLMGAFNYGYTF; CDR3 DNA: TGTGCCAGCAGCTTAATGGGGGCCTTTAACTATGGCTACACCTTC
J gene: TRBJ2-2; V gene: TRBV5-5; D gene: TRBD1; clone size: .; CDR3 protein: CASSYTGGDTGELFF; CDR3 DNA: TGTGCCAGCAGCTACACAGGGGGCGACACCGGGGAGCTGTTTTTT
J gene: TRBJ2-1; V gene: TRBV6-5; D gene: .; clone size: .; CDR3 protein: CASMAATYNEQFF; CDR3 DNA: TGTGCCAGCATGGCAGCTACCTACAATGAGCAGTTCTTC
J gene: TRBJ2-3; V gene: TRBV5-1; D gene: .; clone size: .; CDR3 protein: CASSLTGRTDTQYF; CDR3 DNA: TGCGCCAGCAGCTTGACAGGCCGCACAGATACGCAGTATTTT
J gene: TRBJ1-4; V gene: TRBV7-9; D gene: .; clone size: .; CDR3 protein: CASSLSGSNEKLFF; CDR3 DNA: TGTGCCAGCAGCTTATCCGGATCGAATGAAAAACTGTTTTTT
J gene: TRBJ2-1; V gene: TRBV18; D gene: .; clone size: .; CDR3 protein: CASSPVDSGSNEQFF; CDR3 DNA: TGTGCCAGCTCACCAGTCGATAGCGGCTCGAATGAGCAGTTCTTC
J gene: TRBJ2-1; V gene: TRBV4-1; D gene: TRBD2; clone size: .; CDR3 protein: CASSQEPSGGAREQFF; CDR3 DNA: TGCGCCAGCAGCCAAGAGCCTAGCGGGGGGGCCCGGGAGCAGTTCTTC
J gene: TRBJ1-1; V gene: TRBV2; D gene: .; clone size: .; CDR3 protein: CASIGGRTEAFF; CDR3 DNA: TGTGCCAGCATCGGGGGGAGGACTGAAGCTTTCTTT
J gene: TRBJ2-3; V gene: TRBV5-1; D gene: TRBD1; clone size: .; CDR3 protein: CASSFYRGKTDTQYF; CDR3 DNA: TGCGCCAGCAGCTTTTACAGGGGGAAGACAGATACGCAGTATTTT
J gene: TRBJ1-6; V gene: TRBV30; D gene: .; clone size: once; CDR3 protein: CAWSVGGDSYNSPLHF; CDR3 DNA: TGTGCCTGGAGTGTTGGGGGCGACTCCTATAATTCACCCCTCCACTTT
J gene: TRBJ2-7; V gene: TRBV5-4; D gene: .; clone size: .; CDR3 protein: CASSLASGLMDEQYF; CDR3 DNA: TGTGCCAGCAGCTTGGCCTCGGGACTTATGGACGAGCAGTACTTC
J gene: TRBJ1-2; V gene: TRBV7-9; D gene: TRBD1; clone size: .; CDR3 protein: CASSNLMGRGPYGYTF; CDR3 DNA: TGTGCCAGCAGCAACCTAATGGGCAGGGGGCCCTATGGCTACACCTTC
J gene: TRBJ2-5; V gene: TRBV6-5; D gene: .; clone size: .; CDR3 protein: CASSYGVFTETQYF; CDR3 DNA: TGTGCCAGCAGTTATGGTGTGTTCACAGAGACCCAGTACTTC
J gene: TRBJ1-5; V gene: TRBV15; D gene: TRBD1; clone size: .; CDR3 protein: CATNREGQKNQPQHF; CDR3 DNA: TGTGCCACCAACAGAGAGGGACAGAAAAATCAGCCCCAGCATTTT
J gene: TRBJ2-3; V gene: TRBV6-1; D gene: .; clone size: once; CDR3 protein: CASSEIRGQYF; CDR3 DNA: TGTGCCAGCAGTGAAATACGGGGACAGTATTTT
J gene: TRBJ1-1; V gene: TRBV29-1; D gene: .; clone size: once; CDR3 protein: CSVEDQTENTEAFF; CDR3 DNA: TGCAGCGTTGAAGATCAGACAGAGAACACTGAAGCTTTCTTT
J gene: TRBJ2-5; V gene: TRBV27; D gene: .; clone size: once; CDR3 protein: CASSPKTNWGAQTQYF; CDR3 DNA: TGTGCCAGCAGTCCGAAGACTAACTGGGGGGCTCAGACCCAGTACTTC
J gene: TRBJ2-7; V gene: TRBV11-3; D gene: .; clone size: .; CDR3 protein: CASRPRDTTYEQYF; CDR3 DNA: TGTGCCAGCAGGCCCCGGGACACCACCTACGAGCAGTACTTC
J gene: TRBJ2-3; V gene: TRBV4-2; D gene: TRBD2; clone size: .; CDR3 protein: CASSQERFSGVPSTDTQYF; CDR3 DNA: TGTGCCAGCAGCCAAGAACGGTTTAGCGGGGTGCCTAGCACAGATACGCAGTATTTT
J gene: TRBJ2-3; V gene: TRBV6-1; D gene: .; clone size: .; CDR3 protein: CASSGGRGSTDTQYF; CDR3 DNA: TGTGCCAGCAGTGGGGGACGCGGATCCACAGATACGCAGTATTTT
J gene: TRBJ1-5; V gene: TRBV6-1; D gene: TRBD1; clone size: once; CDR3 protein: CASSEAKGTGRNQPQHF; CDR3 DNA: TGTGCCAGCAGTGAAGCCAAGGGGACAGGGAGAAATCAGCCCCAGCATTTT
J gene: TRBJ1-1; V gene: TRBV5-4; D gene: TRBD1; clone size: .; CDR3 protein: CASSLRQGALSEAFF; CDR3 DNA: TGTGCCAGCAGCTTGCGACAGGGGGCACTCTCTGAAGCTTTCTTT
J gene: TRBJ2-2; V gene: TRBV4-3; D gene: .; clone size: .; CDR3 protein: CASSQEASGALNTGELFF; CDR3 DNA: TGCGCCAGCAGCCAAGAAGCGTCGGGGGCCCTGAACACCGGGGAGCTGTTTTTT
J gene: TRBJ2-1; V gene: TRBV7-9; D gene: .; clone size: .; CDR3 protein: CASSLLADPDNEQFF; CDR3 DNA: TGTGCCAGCAGCCTCCTAGCAGATCCGGACAATGAGCAGTTCTTC
J gene: TRBJ1-2; V gene: TRBV25-1; D gene: .; clone size: .; CDR3 protein: CASTPGLNYGYTF; CDR3 DNA: TGTGCCAGCACTCCAGGGTTAAACTATGGCTACACCTTC
J gene: TRBJ2-7; V gene: TRBV28; D gene: TRBD2; clone size: .; CDR3 protein: CASGAGGAFYEQYF; CDR3 DNA: TGTGCCAGCGGTGCCGGGGGGGCCTTCTACGAGCAGTACTTC
J gene: TRBJ2-1; V gene: TRBV30; D gene: .; clone size: .; CDR3 protein: CAWSYPNEQFF; CDR3 DNA: TGTGCCTGGAGTTACCCCAATGAGCAGTTCTTC